This TCR beta chain was identified during a study of blood T cell repertoires in COVID-19. Background on the study: Whether acute or convalescent, the COVID-19 samples came from the United States, Italy and Spain. T cells, B-cell-depleted T cells, or PBMCs provided the cDNA or gDNA that served as material.

As processed by the authors: Scientists estimated how many nucleated cells there were by amplifying reference gene primers. Libraries were prepared by immunoSEQ multiplex PCR; TCRdb keeps only in-frame clonotypes and omits some of them. That table is the source of V, J and clone size, and D and trimming were worked out from the DNA. The table includes some 170,000 clones, approximately 84% detected once. Germline V lookup: CDR1 SGHRS, CDR2 YFSETQ. V was pared by 1 base and J by 1 base, with 0 bases of the junction left unmatched. The CDR3 has 14 amino acids. The origin of this receptor is a man aged 40-55 years with acute or convalescent COVID-19. This rearrangement joins TRBV5-1 to TRBJ1-1, with 8 positions matching TRBD1. The sample taken for sequencing was peripheral blood. The CDR3 DNA is TGCGCCAGCAGCTTGACAGGGGGGAACACTGAAGCTTTCTTT. Residues: CASSLTGGNTEAFF.